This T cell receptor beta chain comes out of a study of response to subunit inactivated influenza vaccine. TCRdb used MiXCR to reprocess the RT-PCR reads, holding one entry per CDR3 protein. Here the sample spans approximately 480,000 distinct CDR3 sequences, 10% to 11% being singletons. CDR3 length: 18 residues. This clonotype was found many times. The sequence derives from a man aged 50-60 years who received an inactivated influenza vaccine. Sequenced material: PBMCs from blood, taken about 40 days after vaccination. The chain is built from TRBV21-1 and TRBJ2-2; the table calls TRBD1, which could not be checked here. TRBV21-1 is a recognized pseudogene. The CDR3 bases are TGTGCCAGCAGCAAAGCAGACCGGGACAGGGACTACACCGGGGAGCTGTTTTTT. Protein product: CASSKADRDRDYTGELFF.